This T cell receptor beta chain was obtained from a study of blood T cell repertoires in COVID-19. TCRdb's table, derived via immunoSEQ multiplex PCR, lists solely in-frame clones and lacks some. The sample records about 170,000 clones, 70% to 80% being singletons. Cohorts were determined from participant-reported clinical history. This CDR3 comprises 14 residues. In germline, CDR1 is LNHDA, CDR2 SQIVND (reference sequence). Germline trimming cut 8 bases from V and 5 bases from J; bases unmatched to any gene: 9. The receptor was isolated from a woman between 70 and 85 years old in a cohort exposed to, infected with or recovered from COVID-19 (not recorded which). Sequencing used PBMCs or T cells enriched from blood (not recorded which). The J gene is TRBJ2-1, the V gene TRBV19; the match to TRBD1 covers 7 bases. CDR3 nucleotide sequence: TGTGCCAGTCGTTCCCTCGACAGGGACAATGAGCAGTTCTTC. Translating gives CASRSLDRDNEQFF.